These 28 T cell receptor beta chains share one sample of origin, sequenced in a study of blood T cell repertoires in COVID-19. Assay: immunoSEQ multiplex PCR; the TCRdb copy retains only in-frame clones and omits some. This sample has around 290,000 clones, with approximately 93% found just once. Material: peripheral blood. These receptors were collected from a woman in her twenties or thirties with COVID-19, enrolled during active disease.

CDR3 region: CASSLHTAGTGNGYTF. In nucleotides, the CDR3 is TGTGCCAGCAGCTTACACACCGCCGGGACAGGGAATGGCTACACCTTC. The rearrangement joins TRBV7-2 to TRBJ1-2; 9 bases line up with TRBD1. Germline V gives CDR1 SGHTA, CDR2 FQGNSA. Losses at the gene ends were 2 bases for V and 6 bases for J; bases not matched to a gene: 10. The CDR3 is 16 amino acids.

The J gene is TRBJ2-3, the V gene TRBV24-1; the D is unclear. From germline, CDR1 is KGHDR and CDR2 SFDVKD. Between the trimmed V and J ends, which lost 3 bases and 6 bases, there was a span of 15 bases. The length of the CDR3 is 15 residues. As DNA, the CDR3 is TGTGCCACCAGTGATCCGGTAACGCCAATGGATACGCAGTATTTT. It yields the protein CATSDPVTPMDTQYF.

V is TRBV27 and J is TRBJ1-1; the D gene is possibly TRBD1 (6 bases). The V end was cut by 8 bases, the J end by 11 bases, with 24 bases between. The CDR3 consists of 14 residues. CDR1 MNHEY and CDR2 SMNVEV come from the germline V gene (reference sequence). The CDR3: CASVPLTAATGAFF. In nucleotides, the CDR3 is TGTGCCAGCGTCCCACTAACAGCCGCAACAGGGGCTTTCTTT.

This clone has only one observation. This sequence joins TRBV9 and TRBJ2-7; a weak D match, TRBD1 (6 bases). The germline V gene encodes CDR1 SGDLS and CDR2 YYNGEE. The ends were cut back, 4 bases at V and 3 bases at J, with 17 bases in the middle. The CDR3 runs 15 residues. The CDR3 loop reads CASSPNRGGRYEQYF. The CDR3 DNA reads as TGTGCCAGCAGCCCCAACCGAGGGGGACGCTACGAGCAGTACTTC.

This clone was found a few times. This chain links TRBV28 with TRBJ1-4; tentative D call: TRBD1 (6 bases). Germline V gene data show CDR1 as MDHEN and CDR2 as SYDVKM. The V gene lost 5 bases and the J gene lost 8 bases, with 15 bases spanning the gap. This CDR3 region has 14 residues. The CDR3 loop reads CASSAQGIGEKLFF. CDR3 bases: TGTGCCAGCAGTGCTCAGGGGATTGGCGAAAAACTGTTTTTT.

CDR3 amino acids: CASSPLRTGDGYTF. For the CDR3, the DNA is TGTGCCAGCAGCCCATTGAGGACAGGGGACGGCTACACCTTC. V usage is TRBV14 and J usage is TRBJ1-2; TRBD1 matches 9 bases. Germline values: CDR1 SGHDN, CDR2 FVKESK. With 4 bases clipped from V and 8 bases from J, the junction kept 8 bases outside the gene matches. The CDR3 runs to 14 residues.

The rearrangement uses TRBV3-1 (or the pseudogene TRBV3-2) and TRBJ1-1, with D hard to call. The ends were cut back, 4 bases at V and 1 base at J, with 7 bases in the middle. CDR1 is LGHDT, CDR2 YNNKEL, per germline (reference sequence). The CDR3 has 13 residues. The CDR3 loop reads CASSLTANTEAFF. CDR3 in DNA: TGTGCCAGCAGCCTTACAGCGAACACTGAAGCTTTCTTT.

This clone has only a few counts. The chain joins TRBV18 to TRBJ1-2; TRBD1 is a possible D gene (6 bases). Trimming pared 6 bases from V and 4 bases from J, leaving 15 bases between. Germline V gene lookup returns CDR1 KGHSH and CDR2 LQKENI. CDR3 size: 14 residues. The CDR3 sequence is CASSLEQGAYGYTF. In DNA, the CDR3 is TGTGCCAGCTCGCTAGAACAGGGTGCCTATGGCTACACCTTC.

The J gene is TRBJ2-7, the V gene TRBV29-1; 9 positions agree with TRBD1. Germline values: CDR1 SQVTM, CDR2 ANQGSEA. The CDR3 runs 14 residues. V was clipped by 7 bases and J by 0 bases; unmatched bases: 7. CDR3 in amino acids: CSARGQGSSYEQYF. As DNA, the CDR3 is TGCAGCGCCCGAGGACAGGGGAGCTCCTACGAGCAGTACTTC.

The V gene is TRBV29-1, the J gene TRBJ2-7; 14 nucleotides agree with TRBD2. The CDR3 length is 14 residues. Looked up from germline, CDR1 is SQVTM and CDR2 is ANQGSEA. With 5 bases clipped from V and 6 bases from J, the junction kept 6 bases outside the gene matches. CDR3 bases: TGCAGCGTTCGGGGACTAGCGGGGGATTCCGAGCAGTACTTC. As protein: CSVRGLAGDSEQYF.

This chain links TRBV9 with TRBJ2-3; D might be TRBD2 (6 bases). The CDR3 has 15 amino acids. Germline assignment: CDR1 SGDLS and CDR2 YYNGEE. V lost 4 bases to trimming and J lost 2 bases, with 14 bases between them. CDR3 nucleotides: TGTGCCAGCAGCCTAAGGGCGGGGCACACAGATACGCAGTATTTT. Its protein is CASSLRAGHTDTQYF.

V gene TRBV29-1 combines with J gene TRBJ2-5, with D tentatively TRBD1 (6 bases). V was shortened by 7 bases and J by 4 bases, with 19 bases between the two germline ends. The germline V gene encodes CDR1 SQVTM and CDR2 ANQGSEA. The CDR3 spans 14 residues. In DNA, the CDR3 is TGCAGCGGGCACCTACAGGGTTTGCGAGAGACCCAGTACTTC. The encoded protein is CSGHLQGLRETQYF. The full variable domain, in which reference TRBV29-1 and TRBJ2-5 provide the parts outside the CDR3, is SAVISQKPSRDICQRGTSLTIQCQVDSQVTMMFWYRQQPGQSLTLIATANQGSEATYESGFVIDKFPISRPNLTFSTLTVSNMSPEDSSIYLCSGHLQGLRETQYFGPGTRLLVL.

The chain uses TRBV18 and TRBJ2-1; TRBD2 agrees at 7 bases. This CDR3 region has 17 residues. The V gene end was trimmed by 3 bases and the J gene end by 3 bases; junction bases not matched to a gene: 11. Looked up from germline, CDR1 is KGHSH and CDR2 is LQKENI. The CDR3 nucleotides are TGTGCCAGCTCACCGGATCTAGCGGCCGTTATCTACAATGAGCAGTTCTTC. Its translation is CASSPDLAAVIYNEQFF. Together with reference TRBV18 and TRBJ2-1, the CDR3 gives the full variable domain: NAGVMQNPRHLVRRRGQEARLRCSPMKGHSHVYWYRQLPEEGLKFMVYLQKENIIDESGMPKERFSAEFPKEGPSILRIQQVVRGDSAAYFCASSPDLAAVIYNEQFFGPGTRLTVL.

This chain links TRBV28 with TRBJ1-2; 9 positions agree with TRBD1. Germline V gene data show CDR1 as MDHEN and CDR2 as SYDVKM. The junction had 9 bases not matched to a gene; V was cut back by 6 bases and J by 4 bases. This CDR3 is 15 amino acids long. The CDR3 sequence: CASSPRDRAVYGYTF. DNA of the CDR3: TGTGCCAGCAGCCCCAGGGACAGGGCTGTCTATGGCTACACCTTC.

J is TRBJ2-1 and V is TRBV5-1, with TRBD2 matching 8 bases. This CDR3 is 17 amino acids long. Germline V gene data show CDR1 as SGHRS and CDR2 as YFSETQ. The J segment lost 0 bases and the V segment lost 1 base, leaving 6 bases of the junction unmatched. Here the CDR3 DNA reads TGCGCCAGCAGCTTGTTGGCGGGAGGTGCCTCCTACAATGAGCAGTTCTTC. It specifies CASSLLAGGASYNEQFF.

V and J are TRBV18 and TRBJ1-2, with TRBD1 identical over 8 bases. The CDR3 sequence is 15 residues long. The V and J ends lost 0 bases and 5 bases, in that order; junction bases with no gene match: 5. Germline V gene sequence: CDR1 KGHSH, CDR2 LQKENI. The CDR3 protein is CASSPPVQGAYGYTF. CDR3 coding DNA: TGTGCCAGCTCACCACCGGTTCAGGGGGCATATGGCTACACCTTC.

This chain uses TRBV4-2 with TRBJ2-1; TRBD2 is a possible D gene (5 bases). V lost 0 bases, J lost 10 bases, and 13 bases lay in between. The CDR3 spans 14 residues. Germline loops: CDR1 LGHNA, CDR2 YNFKEQ. CDR3 region: CASSQDLGAQEQFF. The CDR3 region has the DNA TGTGCCAGCAGCCAAGATTTGGGAGCCCAGGAGCAGTTCTTC.

The V gene is TRBV29-1, the J gene TRBJ2-1; D remains unclear. Germline lookup yields CDR1 SQVTM and CDR2 ANQGSEA. This CDR3 is 12 amino acids long. Trimming shortened V by 3 bases and J by 2 bases, and 5 bases separated the two germline ends. CDR3 protein: CSVDDTYNEQFF. DNA of the CDR3: TGCAGCGTTGACGACACCTACAATGAGCAGTTCTTC.

CDR3 in DNA: TGTGCCAGCAGTTCCGCTAGCGGGAGGGCTGGTGAGCAGTACTTC. Amino acids: CASSSASGRAGEQYF. J is TRBJ2-7 and V is TRBV28, with TRBD2 matching over 12 bases. Germline V gene data show CDR1 as MDHEN and CDR2 as SYDVKM. Germline trimming cut 4 bases from V and 7 bases from J; bases unmatched to any gene: 8. This CDR3 has 15 residues.

This clone was seen a handful of times. This rearrangement joins TRBV19 to TRBJ1-6; the D is unclear. V lost 6 bases to trimming and J lost 8 bases, with 11 bases between them. Per germline, CDR1 LNHDA and CDR2 SQIVND (reference sequence). This CDR3 comprises 13 residues. CDR3 loop: CASSQINDSPLHF. CDR3 coding DNA: TGTGCCAGTAGCCAGATTAACGATTCACCCCTCCACTTT.

V and J are TRBV24-1 and TRBJ1-2; D may be TRBD1 (5 bases). This CDR3 has 12 residues. Germline V gene data show CDR1 as KGHDR and CDR2 as SFDVKD. V lost 4 bases and J 8 bases, leaving 10 bases between the germline ends. CDR3 amino acids: CATSDPGYGYTF. The CDR3 region has the DNA TGTGCCACCAGTGACCCAGGGTACGGCTACACCTTC.

V usage is TRBV19 and J usage is TRBJ1-5; D not resolved. V lost 1 base, J lost 4 bases, and 5 bases lay in between. The CDR3 has 13 residues. CDR1 is LNHDA and CDR2 is SQIVND in the germline V gene (reference sequence). The chain's CDR3 is CASSIAINQPQHF. For the CDR3, the DNA is TGTGCCAGTAGTATAGCCATTAATCAGCCCCAGCATTTT.

V is TRBV4-1 and J is TRBJ2-1; the match to TRBD2 covers 10 bases. The germline V gene has CDR1 MGHRA and CDR2 YSYEKL. V lost 0 bases and J lost 9; bases outside the gene matches: 8. This CDR3 spans 16 amino acids. The CDR3: CASSQDPSGSRAEQFF. The CDR3 nucleotides are TGCGCCAGCAGCCAAGATCCTAGCGGGAGCAGGGCTGAGCAGTTCTTC.

The rearrangement joins TRBV13 to TRBJ1-1; TRBD1 is a possible D gene (6 bases). The CDR3 runs to 14 residues. CDR1 is PRHDT, CDR2 FYEKMQ, per germline (reference sequence). V gave up 5 bases and J gave up 4 bases, with 14 bases separating them. The DNA for the CDR3 is TGTGCCAGCAGCCCCGGTAGGGGGAGCACTGAAGCTTTCTTT. Residues: CASSPGRGSTEAFF.

This chain uses TRBV24-1 with TRBJ2-1; 14 bases agree with TRBD2. CDR3 size: 15 residues. CDR1 is KGHDR and CDR2 is SFDVKD in the germline V gene. J lost 7 bases, V lost 4 bases, and 2 bases had no gene match. CDR3 bases: TGTGCCACCAGTGACGGGACTAGCGGGAGTAATGAGCAGTTCTTC. This gives the protein CATSDGTSGSNEQFF.

Comments on this clone: Other DNA sequences in this sample translate to the same CDR3. The genes are TRBV3-1 (or the pseudogene TRBV3-2) and TRBJ1-2; weak D call: TRBD1 (6 bases). Germline CDR1 LGHDT, CDR2 YNNKEL (reference sequence). The CDR3 runs 13 residues. V dropped 1 base and J dropped 4 bases, with 7 bases sitting between them. The CDR3 protein is CASSQGGGYGYTF. The CDR3 nucleotides read TGTGCCAGCAGCCAAGGAGGGGGCTATGGCTACACCTTC.

The rearrangement links TRBV30 to TRBJ2-1; D is unresolved. Germline lookup yields CDR1 GTSNPN and CDR2 SVGIG (reference sequence). The CDR3 runs to 10 residues. CDR3 nucleotide sequence: TGTGCTAACTGGTCCAATGAGCAGTTCTTC. Protein: CANWSNEQFF.

This chain connects TRBV2 to TRBJ2-1; D may be TRBD2 (6 bases). The CDR3 covers 13 residues. V lost 8 bases and J 6 bases, leaving 14 bases between the germline ends. The germline gives CDR1 SNHLY, CDR2 FYNNEI. Here the CDR3 reads CASPAGGPNEQFF. The CDR3 nucleotides are TGTGCCAGCCCCGCCGGGGGACCCAATGAGCAGTTCTTC.